This TCR beta chain came from a study of post-analysis software for immune sequencing data (dated by TCRdb to the mid-2010s). Broadly, across the study: Relapsing-remitting, secondary progressive and progressive-relapsing multiple sclerosis were recorded as disease courses, and subtype annotation was lacking for some patients. A subset of samples was prepared in parallel using single-end sample barcoding, then pooled and co-amplified after Illumina adapter ligation. The multiple sclerosis patient repertoires were compared with 10 or so previously published healthy control repertoires from donors aged roughly 6 to 25 years. Broad study findings and their caveats: Roughly 5 TRBV segments, including TRBV5-6, TRBV5-1 and TRBV20-1, were significantly more frequent in patients than controls. Strong co-clustering of samples prepared in the same batch was shown by direct clustering with F measure, prompting a batch-effect correction. Significantly lower normalized Chao1 diversity was found in multiple sclerosis patients than in controls, suggesting substantial peripheral T-cell clonal expansion. The control group was slightly older than the multiple sclerosis patient group.

To demonstrate the VDJtools post-analysis software, the study profiled TCR beta repertoires from the peripheral blood of about a dozen young patients with multiple sclerosis. The patients with multiple sclerosis were children and adolescents between about 6 and 17 years of age. The method behind the library was PCR. The listed sequencing device is Illumina HiSeq 2500. To reduce PCR and sequencing biases, unique molecular identifiers were built into the TCR beta cDNA libraries. Every 1 to 10 million input T cells yielded approximately 500,000 cDNA molecules, meaning each molecule approximated one T cell. The patient libraries were prepared and sequenced with the same protocol used for the earlier healthy control dataset. Within a given batch, samples were prepared together, multiplexed and sequenced on the same HiSeq lane. On the study's bioinformatics: MIGEC was used to process the raw barcoded reads, and molecular identifier groups with only a single read were discarded before consensus assembly and CDR3 extraction. VDJtools was used for post-analysis of the clonotype tables, and diversity was normalized by down-sampling every dataset to the size of the smallest sample. To correct batch-related cross-sample contamination, repertoire overlap clustering matched CDR3 amino acid sequences but not nucleotide sequences. TCRdb applied fastp at Q25 and MiXCR to the public reads, then kept only in-frame beta chains. Each entry is one CDR3 protein sequence, shown with its most common DNA and genes. Here the V and J calls rest on TCRdb's processing, not on the authors' analysis. This sample lists roughly 570,000 distinct CDR3 sequences; under 40% were detected once. Of the sample, around 6% falls within the top ten clones.

CDR1 and CDR2 (MGHRA, YSYEKL) derive from the germline V gene. V is pared back by 3 bases and J by 3 bases, with 16 bases lying between the germline termini. Counted from cysteine to phenylalanine, this CDR3 has 16 amino acids. This entry keeps only the CDR3 DNA: 48 bases, framed from base 1. Regarding this clonotype: What antigen it recognizes has not been identified. There are no base qualities to consult, and no much larger clone falls within one base.

The clonotype originates from a girl younger than 18 with multiple sclerosis. The chain was built from TRBV4-1 and TRBJ2-3; the D region is possibly TRBD1 or TRBD2, each matching across 5 bases. Sequenced: blood. The DNA reads TGCGCCAGCAGCCATTGGGCCGGGGACGGGACAGATACGCAGTATTTT. Its protein product is CASSHWAGDGTDTQYF.